This TCR beta chain is from a study of T-cell reconstitution after alpha-beta-depleted transplantation in children (dated by TCRdb to the mid-2010s). A note on the overall study: Using TCR repertoire profiling, the study quantitatively followed how T-cell immune reconstitution unfolded in children after TCRalphabeta/CD19-depleted allogeneic hematopoietic cell transplantation. On the study overall, not on this receptor specifically: Over subsequent months, a decline in hyperexpanded clone frequencies was noted, and after one year, T-cell counts and TCRbeta diversity were mostly ascribed to newly produced T cells. The high TCRbeta diversity at day 60 in some patients was ascribed to recipient T cells and intrathymic progenitors that had survived conditioning. Apparently early alphabetaT-cell count recovery about two months after transplant reportedly relied on only several hundred rapidly expanded clones derived from non-depleted graft cells.

The library was prepared using PCR. The reads were generated on an Illumina HiSeq 2500. TCR library preparation used molecular barcoding, with unique molecular identifiers applied to normalize quantification of the TCRbeta repertoire. Using fastp trimming at Q25 and MiXCR clonotype assembly, TCRdb reanalyzed the public sequencing data and kept in-frame beta chains. Every entry covers one CDR3 protein and lists the most common genes and DNA from its rows. The sample profile shows roughly 66,000 distinct CDR3 sequences; roughly 4.9% of them were found once. Approximately 17% of the sample is taken by the ten largest. This clonotype was observed at least ten times. It has no known antigen specificity. No quality values exist for individual bases; no much larger clone is one base distant. What this sample's treatment or condition label stands for: allogeneic hematopoietic cell transplantation with graft depleted of TCRalphabeta T cells and CD19 B cells. The children who served as transplant recipients had been given grafts of TCRalphabeta/CD19-depleted allogeneic hematopoietic cells.

The specimen was PBMCs, mostly from graft donor cells, collected 180 days after TCRalphabeta/CD19-depleted stem cell transplant. This TCR came from a boy in the first two years of life who had a stem cell transplant for acute myeloid leukemia, so the T cells may come from the graft donor.

The nucleotides are TGTGCCAGCATCAAGCCCGGGGGGGTTTCTTATGCTTTCTTT. It translates to CASIKPGGVSYAFF. The rearranged chain carries TRBV12-3 or TRBV12-4 and TRBJ1-1, with a tentative D gene TRBD1 over 5 matching bases. Deletion took 7 bases off V and 11 bases off J, with a span of 23 bases between the germline ends. The CDR3 numbers 14 residues from cysteine through phenylalanine. Only the CDR3 region is kept as DNA, spanning 42 bases read in frame from base 1.